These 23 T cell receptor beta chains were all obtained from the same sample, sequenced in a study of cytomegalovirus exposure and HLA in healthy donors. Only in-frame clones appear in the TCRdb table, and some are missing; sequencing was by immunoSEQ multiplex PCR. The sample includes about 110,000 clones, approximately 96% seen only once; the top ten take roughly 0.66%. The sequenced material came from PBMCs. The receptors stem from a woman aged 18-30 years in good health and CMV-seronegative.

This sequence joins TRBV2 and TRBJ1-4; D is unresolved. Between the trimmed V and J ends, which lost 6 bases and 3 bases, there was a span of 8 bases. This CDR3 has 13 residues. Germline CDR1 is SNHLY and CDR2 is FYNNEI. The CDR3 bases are TGTGCCAGCAGGAGCCTTTCTAATGAAAAACTGTTTTTT. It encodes CASRSLSNEKLFF.

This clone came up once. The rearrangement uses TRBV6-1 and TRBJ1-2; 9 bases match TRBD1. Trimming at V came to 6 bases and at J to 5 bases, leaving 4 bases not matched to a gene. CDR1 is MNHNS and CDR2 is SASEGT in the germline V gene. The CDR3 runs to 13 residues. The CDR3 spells CASSWTGEYGYTF. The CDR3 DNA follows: TGTGCCAGCAGCTGGACAGGGGAGTATGGCTACACCTTC.

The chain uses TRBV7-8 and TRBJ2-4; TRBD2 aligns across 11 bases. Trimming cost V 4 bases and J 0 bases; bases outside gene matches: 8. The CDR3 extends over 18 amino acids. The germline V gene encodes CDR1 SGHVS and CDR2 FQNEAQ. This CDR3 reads CASSSSGGPLLAKNIQYF. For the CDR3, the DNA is TGTGCCAGCAGCTCTAGCGGGGGGCCCTTACTAGCCAAAAACATTCAGTACTTC.

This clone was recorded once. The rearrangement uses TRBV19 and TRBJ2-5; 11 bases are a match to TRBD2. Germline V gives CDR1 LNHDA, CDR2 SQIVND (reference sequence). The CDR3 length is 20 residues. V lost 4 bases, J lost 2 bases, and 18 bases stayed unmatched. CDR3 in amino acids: CASSKRSLAGGASGQETQYF. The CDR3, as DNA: TGTGCCAGTAGTAAACGATCCCTAGCGGGGGGCGCGTCGGGGCAAGAGACCCAGTACTTC.

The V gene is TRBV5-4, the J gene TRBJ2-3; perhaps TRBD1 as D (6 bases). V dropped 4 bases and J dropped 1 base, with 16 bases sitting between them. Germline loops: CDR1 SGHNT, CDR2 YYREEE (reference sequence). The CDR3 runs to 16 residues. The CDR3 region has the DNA TGTGCCAGCAGCCAGGGGACCGGCCTAGGCACAGATACGCAGTATTTT. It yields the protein CASSQGTGLGTDTQYF.

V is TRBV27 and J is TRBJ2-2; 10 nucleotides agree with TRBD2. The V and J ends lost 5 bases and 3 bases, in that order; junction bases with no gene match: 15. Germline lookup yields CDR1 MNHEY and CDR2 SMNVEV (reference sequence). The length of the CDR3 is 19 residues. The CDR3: CASSPTGYSGGLDTGELFF. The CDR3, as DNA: TGTGCCAGCAGTCCGACCGGCTATAGCGGGGGGTTGGACACCGGGGAGCTGTTTTTT.

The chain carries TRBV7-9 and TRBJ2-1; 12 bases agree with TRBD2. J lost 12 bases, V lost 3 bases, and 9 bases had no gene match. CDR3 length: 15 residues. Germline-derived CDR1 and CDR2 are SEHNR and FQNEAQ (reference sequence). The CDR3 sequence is CASSLGLAGGYGQFF. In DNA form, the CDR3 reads TGTGCCAGCAGCTTGGGGCTAGCGGGGGGGTATGGGCAGTTCTTC.

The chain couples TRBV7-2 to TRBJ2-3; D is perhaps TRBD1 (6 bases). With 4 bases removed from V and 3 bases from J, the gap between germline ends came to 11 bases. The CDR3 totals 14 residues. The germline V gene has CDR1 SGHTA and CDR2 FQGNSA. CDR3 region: CASSSKGQTDTQYF. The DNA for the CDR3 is TGTGCCAGCAGCTCAAAGGGACAAACAGATACGCAGTATTTT.

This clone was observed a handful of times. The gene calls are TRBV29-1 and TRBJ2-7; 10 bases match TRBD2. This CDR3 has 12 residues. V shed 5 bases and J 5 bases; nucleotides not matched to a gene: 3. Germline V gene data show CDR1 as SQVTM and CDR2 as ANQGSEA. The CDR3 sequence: CSVPGTSDEQYF. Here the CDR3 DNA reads TGCAGCGTTCCCGGGACTAGCGACGAGCAGTACTTC.

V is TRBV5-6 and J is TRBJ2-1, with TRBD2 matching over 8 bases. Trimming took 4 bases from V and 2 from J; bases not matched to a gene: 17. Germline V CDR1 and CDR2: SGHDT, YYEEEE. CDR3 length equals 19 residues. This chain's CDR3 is CASSTIPLGRGTPYNEQFF. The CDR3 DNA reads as TGTGCCAGCAGCACCATTCCCCTCGGGAGGGGCACCCCCTACAATGAGCAGTTCTTC. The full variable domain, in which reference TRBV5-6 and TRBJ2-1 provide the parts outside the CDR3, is DAGVTQSPTHLIKTRGQQVTLRCSPKSGHDTVSWYQQALGQGPQFIFQYYEEEERQRGNFPDRFSGHQFPNYSSELNVNALLLGDSALYLCASSTIPLGRGTPYNEQFFGPGTRLTVL.

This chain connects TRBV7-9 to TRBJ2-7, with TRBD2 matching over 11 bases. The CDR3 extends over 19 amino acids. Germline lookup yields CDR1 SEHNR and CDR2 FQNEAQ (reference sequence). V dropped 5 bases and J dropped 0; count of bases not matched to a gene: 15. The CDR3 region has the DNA TGTGCCAGCAGCCCCCACACCAGTAGCGGGGGGGACTTCTCCTACGAGCAGTACTTC. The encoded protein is CASSPHTSSGGDFSYEQYF. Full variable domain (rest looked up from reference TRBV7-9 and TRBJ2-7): DTGVSQNPRHKITKRGQNVTFRCDPISEHNRLYWYRQTLGQGPEFLTYFQNEAQLEKSRLLSDRFSAERPKGSFSTLEIQRTEQGDSAMYLCASSPHTSSGGDFSYEQYFGPGTRLTVT.

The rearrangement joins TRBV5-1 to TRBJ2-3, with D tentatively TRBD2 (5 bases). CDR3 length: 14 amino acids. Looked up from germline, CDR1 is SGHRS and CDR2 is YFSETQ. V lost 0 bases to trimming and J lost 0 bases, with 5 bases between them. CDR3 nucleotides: TGCGCCAGCAGCTTGGCGGGGAGCACAGATACGCAGTATTTT. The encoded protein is CASSLAGSTDTQYF. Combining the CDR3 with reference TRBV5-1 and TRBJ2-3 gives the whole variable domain KAGVTQTPRYLIKTRGQQVTLSCSPISGHRSVSWYQQTPGQGLQFLFEYFSETQRNKGNFPGRFSGRQFSNSRSEMNVSTLELGDSALYLCASSLAGSTDTQYFGPGTRLTVL.

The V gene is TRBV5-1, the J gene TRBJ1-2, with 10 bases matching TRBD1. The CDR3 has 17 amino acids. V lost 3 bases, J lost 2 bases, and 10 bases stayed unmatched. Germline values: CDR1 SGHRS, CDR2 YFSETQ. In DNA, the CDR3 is TGCGCCAGCAGCTCCGGGACAGGGGCATTCGGGAACTATGGCTACACCTTC. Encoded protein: CASSSGTGAFGNYGYTF.

The CDR3 DNA follows: TGTGCCAGCAGCTTAAGCCCGGGACTAGTGGAGACCCAGTACTTC. This translates into CASSLSPGLVETQYF. This chain links TRBV7-2 with TRBJ2-5; 8 positions match TRBD2. V was clipped by 2 bases and J by 5 bases; unmatched bases: 7. The length of the CDR3 is 15 residues. Germline-derived CDR1 and CDR2 are SGHTA and FQGNSA.

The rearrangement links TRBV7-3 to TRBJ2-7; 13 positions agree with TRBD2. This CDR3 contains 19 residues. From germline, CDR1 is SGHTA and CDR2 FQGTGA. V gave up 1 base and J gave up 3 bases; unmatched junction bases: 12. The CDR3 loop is CASSLIVSGLAGPFYEQYF. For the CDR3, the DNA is TGTGCCAGCAGCTTAATAGTCTCGGGACTAGCGGGGCCCTTCTACGAGCAGTACTTC.

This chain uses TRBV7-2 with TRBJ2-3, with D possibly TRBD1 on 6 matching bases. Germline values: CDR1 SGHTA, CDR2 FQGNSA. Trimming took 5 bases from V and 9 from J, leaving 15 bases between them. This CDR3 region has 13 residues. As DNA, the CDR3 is TGTGCCAGCAGCGACTACAGGGTTAGCACGCAGTATTTT. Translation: CASSDYRVSTQYF. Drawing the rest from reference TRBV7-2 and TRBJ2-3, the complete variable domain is GAGVSQSPSNKVTEKGKDVELRCDPISGHTALYWYRQSLGQGLEFLIYFQGNSAPDKSGLPSDRFSAERTGGSVSTLTIQRTQQEDSAVYLCASSDYRVSTQYFGPGTRLTVL.

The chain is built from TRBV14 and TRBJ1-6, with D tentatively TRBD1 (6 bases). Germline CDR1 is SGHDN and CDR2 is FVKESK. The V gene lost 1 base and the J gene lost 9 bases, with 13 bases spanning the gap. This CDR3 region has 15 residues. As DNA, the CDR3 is TGTGCCAGCAGCCAAGCACTGGGGGCGATTTCACCCCTCCACTTT. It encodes CASSQALGAISPLHF.

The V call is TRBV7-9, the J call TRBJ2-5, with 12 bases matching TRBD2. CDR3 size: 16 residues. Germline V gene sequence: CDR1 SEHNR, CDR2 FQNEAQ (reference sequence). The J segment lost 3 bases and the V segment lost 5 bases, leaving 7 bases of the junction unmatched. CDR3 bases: TGTGCCAGCAGCACTACCCGGACTAGCGGGAAAGAGACCCAGTACTTC. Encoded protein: CASSTTRTSGKETQYF.

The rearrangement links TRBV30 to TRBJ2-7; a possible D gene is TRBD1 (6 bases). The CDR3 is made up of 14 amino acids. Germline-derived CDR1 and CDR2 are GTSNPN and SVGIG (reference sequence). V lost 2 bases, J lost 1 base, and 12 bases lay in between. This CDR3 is CAWSSWTASYEQYF. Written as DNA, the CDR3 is TGTGCCTGGAGTTCCTGGACAGCTTCCTACGAGCAGTACTTC.

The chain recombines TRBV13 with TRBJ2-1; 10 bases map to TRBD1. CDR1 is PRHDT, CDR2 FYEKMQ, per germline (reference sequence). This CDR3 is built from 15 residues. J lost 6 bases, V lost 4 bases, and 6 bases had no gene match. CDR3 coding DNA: TGTGCCAGCAGCTCCCGGGGGACAGGGGTCAATGAGCAGTTCTTC. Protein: CASSSRGTGVNEQFF.

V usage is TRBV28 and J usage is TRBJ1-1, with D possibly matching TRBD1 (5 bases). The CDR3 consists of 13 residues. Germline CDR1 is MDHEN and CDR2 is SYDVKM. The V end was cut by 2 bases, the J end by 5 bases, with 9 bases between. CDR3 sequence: CASSLIGGTEAFF. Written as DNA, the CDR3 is TGTGCCAGCAGTTTAATTGGGGGGACTGAAGCTTTCTTT.

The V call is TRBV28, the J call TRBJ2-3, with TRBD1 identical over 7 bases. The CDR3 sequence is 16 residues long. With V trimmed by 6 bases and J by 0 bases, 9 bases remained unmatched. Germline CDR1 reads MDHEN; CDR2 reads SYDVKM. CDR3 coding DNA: TGTGCCAGCAGACCCCAGGGGGACCTTAGCACAGATACGCAGTATTTT. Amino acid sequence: CASRPQGDLSTDTQYF.

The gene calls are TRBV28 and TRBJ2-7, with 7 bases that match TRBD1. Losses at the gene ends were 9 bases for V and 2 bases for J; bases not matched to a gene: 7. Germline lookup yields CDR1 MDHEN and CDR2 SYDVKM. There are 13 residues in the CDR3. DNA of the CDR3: TGTGCCAGTGATGATACAGGGGCCTACGAGCAGTACTTC. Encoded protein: CASDDTGAYEQYF. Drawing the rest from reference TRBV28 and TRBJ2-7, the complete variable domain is DVKVTQSSRYLVKRTGEKVFLECVQDMDHENMFWYRQDPGLGLRLIYFSYDVKMKEKGDIPEGYSVSREKKERFSLILESASTNQTSMYLCASDDTGAYEQYFGPGTRLTVT.